This TCR beta chain appears in the sequencing data of a study of blood T cell repertoires in COVID-19. About the research overall: COVID-19 samples from acute and convalescent phases originated in the United States, Italy and Spain. In each case, the material was cDNA or gDNA derived from T cells, B-cell-depleted T cells, or PBMCs.

Original processing methods: Quantification of nucleated cells was approximated via reference gene primer amplification. The table came from immunoSEQ multiplex PCR; TCRdb's copy has only in-frame clones and leaves some out. The V and J calls and clone size were taken over from that table, and D and trimming were inferred from the DNA. The sample carries 160,000 or so clones, approximately 90% recorded once. A remark on this clone: At the DNA level, this CDR3 is encoded by other sequences in the same sample as well.

This receptor was taken from a woman in her fifties or sixties who had recovered from COVID-19. Source material: peripheral blood.

The CDR3 DNA sequence: TGTGCCAGCAGTTCTGGACAGGGTGGTGGCTACACCTTC. Translating it yields CASSSGQGGGYTF. The chain has TRBV28 and TRBJ1-2; 8 positions match TRBD1. This CDR3 has 13 residues. V lost 4 bases and J lost 7; bases outside the gene matches: 5. Germline loops: CDR1 MDHEN, CDR2 SYDVKM.